The T cell receptor (beta chain) described here comes from a study of blood T cells in healthy people across ages. Study observations and caveats: Naive CD4+ cell counts and diversity both ran higher in long-lived than in aged donors. A roughly linear fall in TCR beta diversity per million T cells was seen with increasing age.

Germline V gene sequence: CDR1 SGHDN, CDR2 FVKESK. V was cut by 1 base and J by 8 bases, with 12 bases left in between. CDR3 length equals 13 residues. Primers used in a second PCR of roughly 6 to 12 cycles were a sample-barcoded 5' primer and a J-beta primer mix. TCRdb analysed the 5' RACE reads with MiXCR anew, one entry per CDR3 protein. Of 600,000 to 1,000,000 distinct CDR3 sequences in the sample, roughly 64% are singletons; the top ten hold roughly 20%. This clonotype appeared once. What it binds is unknown. The sample consisted of blood. The chain joins TRBV14 to TRBJ2-7; no clear D gene. This clonotype was obtained from a man younger than 40 in good health. CDR3 nucleotide sequence: TGTGCCAGCAGCCAAGGATCCGTAGGCCAGCAGTACTTC. Translated, it gives CASSQGSVGQQYF.